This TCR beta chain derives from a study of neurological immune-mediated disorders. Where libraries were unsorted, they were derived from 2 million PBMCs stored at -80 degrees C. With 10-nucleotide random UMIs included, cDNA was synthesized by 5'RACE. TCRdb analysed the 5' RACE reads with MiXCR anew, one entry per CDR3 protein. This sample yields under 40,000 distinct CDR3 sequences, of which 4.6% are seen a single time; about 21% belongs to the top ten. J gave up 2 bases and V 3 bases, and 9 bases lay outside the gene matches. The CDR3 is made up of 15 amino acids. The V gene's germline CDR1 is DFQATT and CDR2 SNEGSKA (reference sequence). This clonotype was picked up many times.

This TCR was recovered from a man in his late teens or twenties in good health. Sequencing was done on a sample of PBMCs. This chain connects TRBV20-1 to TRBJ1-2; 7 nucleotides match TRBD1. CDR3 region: CSARRLAGGNYGYTF. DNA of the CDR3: TGCAGTGCTAGGAGGTTGGCAGGGGGGAACTATGGCTACACCTTC.